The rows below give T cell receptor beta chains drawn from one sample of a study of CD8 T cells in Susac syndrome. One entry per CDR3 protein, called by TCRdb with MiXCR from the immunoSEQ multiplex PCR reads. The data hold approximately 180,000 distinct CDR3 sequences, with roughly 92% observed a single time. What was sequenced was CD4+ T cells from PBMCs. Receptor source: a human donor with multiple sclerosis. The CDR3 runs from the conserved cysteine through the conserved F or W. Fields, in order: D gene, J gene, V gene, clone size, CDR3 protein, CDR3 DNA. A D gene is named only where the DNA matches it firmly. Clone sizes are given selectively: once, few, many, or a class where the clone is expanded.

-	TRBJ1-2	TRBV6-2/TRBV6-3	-	CASSYSTLAGVGYTF	TGTGCCAGCAGTTACTCGACATTGGCAGGGGTCGGCTACACCTTC
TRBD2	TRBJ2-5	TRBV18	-	CASSPPGGRGETQYF	TGTGCCAGCTCACCACCTGGCGGGAGAGGGGAGACCCAGTACTTC
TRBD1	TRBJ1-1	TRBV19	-	CASKSGTDTEAFF	TGTGCCAGTAAGTCAGGGACAGACACTGAAGCTTTCTTT
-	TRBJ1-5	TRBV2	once	CASSNRWDQPQHF	TGTGCCAGCAGCAACAGGTGGGATCAGCCCCAGCATTTT
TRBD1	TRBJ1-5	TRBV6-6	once	CASSYSGGGQPQHF	TGTGCCAGCAGTTACTCAGGGGGCGGACAGCCCCAGCATTTT
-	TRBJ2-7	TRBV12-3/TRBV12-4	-	CASSDRVFSYEQYF	TGTGCCAGCAGTGACCGGGTTTTCTCCTACGAGCAGTACTTC
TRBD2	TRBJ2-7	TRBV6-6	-	CASNSGLAGAYEQYF	TGTGCCAGCAACTCGGGACTAGCGGGAGCCTACGAGCAGTACTTC
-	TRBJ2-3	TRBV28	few	CASRAYTDTQYF	TGTGCCAGTCGCGCCTACACAGATACGCAGTATTTT
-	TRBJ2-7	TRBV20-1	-	CSAGPAASYEQYF	TGCAGTGCAGGGCCAGCGGCCTCCTACGAGCAGTACTTC
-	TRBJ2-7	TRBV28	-	CASSPPLGYEQYF	TGTGCCAGCAGCCCTCCTCTCGGCTACGAGCAGTACTTC
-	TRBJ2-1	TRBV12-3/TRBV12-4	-	CASSLAQGKDNEQFF	TGTGCCAGCAGTTTGGCCCAGGGGAAGGACAATGAGCAGTTCTTC
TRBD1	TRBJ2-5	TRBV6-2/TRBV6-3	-	CASSHPGQGGETQYF	TGTGCCAGCAGCCACCCGGGACAGGGTGGAGAGACCCAGTACTTC
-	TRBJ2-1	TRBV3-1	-	CASSQASPPVEQFF	TGTGCCAGCAGCCAAGCGAGCCCTCCCGTTGAGCAGTTCTTC
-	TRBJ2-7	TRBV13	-	CASSVRGTYEQYF	TGTGCCAGCAGCGTTAGGGGAACCTACGAGCAGTACTTC